A selection of T cell receptor beta chains follows, all from one sample in a study of beta chain features in type 1 diabetes. The repertoire was sequenced with immunoSEQ multiplex PCR; TCRdb's copy has only in-frame clones and lacks some. Of roughly 350,000 clones listed, approximately 10% were seen once; the top ten hold under 0.02%. Sequencing input: naive CD4+ T cells from blood. These receptors were taken from a woman aged 25 to 39 in good health. CDR3s include the opening cysteine and the closing phenylalanine or tryptophan. Fields, in order: J gene, V gene, clone size, D gene, CDR3 DNA, CDR3 protein. A D gene is named only where the DNA matches it firmly. Clone size is given for some rows only: seen once, a few or many times, or a class if the clone is expanded.

TRBJ2-7,TRBV28,NA,TRBD2,TGTGCCAGCGAAAAAACCGGGACTAGCTACGAGCAGTACTTC,CASEKTGTSYEQYF
TRBJ2-1,TRBV15,NA,TRBD2,TGTGCCACCAGCAAACTAGCGGGAGGCGACAATGAGCAGTTCTTC,CATSKLAGGDNEQFF
TRBJ1-1,TRBV19,NA,NA,TGTGCCAGTAGTATCTCGGGATTTGACACTGAAGCTTTCTTT,CASSISGFDTEAFF
TRBJ2-1,TRBV7-3,few,TRBD2,TGTGCCAGCAGCCCCTCGGTCCTAGCGGGAGGGAACAATGAGCAGTTCTTC,CASSPSVLAGGNNEQFF
TRBJ2-1,TRBV29-1,few,NA,TGCAGCGTTGCTCCCCGGGGTTATGAGCAGTTCTTC,CSVAPRGYEQFF
TRBJ2-7,TRBV5-1,NA,TRBD2,TGCGCCAGCAGCTTGGCTGGGGGGGAGTACGAGCAGTACTTC,CASSLAGGEYEQYF
TRBJ2-7,TRBV15,NA,TRBD2,TGTGCCACCAGCAGCGGACGAGCGGGAGGGTCCTACGAGCAGTACTTC,CATSSGRAGGSYEQYF
TRBJ2-1,TRBV19,NA,NA,TGTGCCAGTAGCCTAACCGGTAGCGAGCAGTTCTTC,CASSLTGSEQFF
TRBJ2-5,TRBV7-9,few,TRBD2,TGTGCCAGCAGCCCCGCCGGGACTAGCGGGATCGGGACCCAGTACTTC,CASSPAGTSGIGTQYF
TRBJ2-5,TRBV30,few,NA,TGTGCCTGGACCCTGGAACAGGCTGGGACCCAGTACTTC,CAWTLEQAGTQYF
TRBJ2-7,TRBV29-1,few,NA,TGCAGCGTTGAAATAGGGCAGGGGCTTCCCTACGAGCAGTACTTC,CSVEIGQGLPYEQYF
TRBJ1-5,TRBV7-8,NA,NA,TGTGCCACCGATATTGCGGGCAATCAGCCCCAGCATTTT,CATDIAGNQPQHF
TRBJ2-7,TRBV7-2,few,NA,TGTGCCAGCAGCTTAGGGGTCCTAACAGGATGGTACTTC,CASSLGVLTGWYF
TRBJ1-2,TRBV7-2,NA,TRBD1,TGTGCCAGCAGCTCTGGACAGGGGGCATTTGGCTACACCTTC,CASSSGQGAFGYTF
TRBJ2-7,TRBV15,NA,TRBD1,TGTGCCACCAGCAGAGGAGGACAGGGGGTTCACGAGCAGTACTTC,CATSRGGQGVHEQYF
TRBJ2-7,TRBV9,NA,TRBD2,TGTGCCAGCAGCGTGACTAGCGGGTCCTACGAGCAGTACTTC,CASSVTSGSYEQYF
TRBJ2-7,TRBV7-2,few,TRBD1,TGTGCCAGCAGCTTAGCGGGACAGGAGGGCCACGAGCAGTACTTC,CASSLAGQEGHEQYF
TRBJ2-1,TRBV7-2,NA,NA,TGTGCCAGCAGCTTATTGTGGGGGGACAATGAGCAGTTCTTC,CASSLLWGDNEQFF
TRBJ2-5,TRBV27,few,TRBD2,TGTGCCAGCAGTTTAAGCGGGAGGGCCGAAGAGACCCAGTACTTC,CASSLSGRAEETQYF
TRBJ1-2,TRBV4-3,few,NA,TGCGCCAGCAGCCAAGATGTGTTCCTCTATGGCTACACCTTC,CASSQDVFLYGYTF
TRBJ2-5,TRBV11-3,NA,NA,TGTGCCAGCAGCCAAGGGGCCCAAGAGACCCAGTACTTC,CASSQGAQETQYF
TRBJ2-7,TRBV30,NA,TRBD1,TGTGCCTGGAGTTCTACCCATGGACAGGGCGGCTCCTACGAGCAGTACTTC,CAWSSTHGQGGSYEQYF
TRBJ2-5,TRBV28,NA,NA,TGTGCCAGCAGTACTTCAAGGAGCCAAGAGACCCAGTACTTC,CASSTSRSQETQYF
TRBJ2-1,TRBV15,many,NA,TGTGCCACCAGCAGACCGGCCGGGCAAAGGGGCGATGAGCAGTTCTTC,CATSRPAGQRGDEQFF
TRBJ2-1,TRBV30,few,TRBD2,TGTGCCTGGAGTGTAGCGGGGAGCTCCTACAATGAGCAGTTCTTC,CAWSVAGSSYNEQFF
TRBJ2-2,TRBV5-4,NA,TRBD2,TGTGCCAGCAGCAAAGGACTAGCGGAGCCCACCGGGGAGCTGTTTTTT,CASSKGLAEPTGELFF